These 8 T cell receptor beta chains share one sample of origin, sequenced in a study of blood T cell repertoires in COVID-19. Only in-frame clones appear in the TCRdb table, and some are missing; sequencing was by immunoSEQ multiplex PCR. The sample records around 94,000 clones, 84% being singletons. The sample consisted of peripheral blood. The origin of the receptors is a man between 35 and 55 years old with active or convalescent COVID-19.

This clone was seen a few times. The chain links TRBV19 to TRBJ1-1, with D perhaps TRBD1 (5 bases). CDR1 and CDR2 from the germline V gene are LNHDA and SQIVND (reference sequence). Deletions cut 4 bases from V and 1 base from J, with 10 bases between. The CDR3 is 14 residues long. The CDR3: CASSKGQTNTEAFF. The CDR3 nucleotides are TGTGCCAGTAGTAAGGGGCAGACGAACACTGAAGCTTTCTTT.

The chain is built from TRBV19 and TRBJ1-6; D possibly corresponds to TRBD1 (5 bases). Trimming left V 7 bases short and J 1 base short, with 20 bases between. The CDR3 has 18 amino acids. Germline values: CDR1 LNHDA, CDR2 SQIVND (reference sequence). The CDR3 is CASKRGGGGQSYNSPLHF. CDR3 DNA sequence: TGTGCCAGTAAGCGCGGCGGGGGAGGTCAGTCCTATAATTCACCCCTCCACTTT. The whole variable domain, filled in from reference TRBV19 and TRBJ1-6, reads DGGITQSPKYLFRKEGQNVTLSCEQNLNHDAMYWYRQDPGQGLRLIYYSQIVNDFQKGDIAEGYSVSREKKESFPLTVTSAQKNPTAFYLCASKRGGGGQSYNSPLHFGNGTRLTVT.

CDR3 sequence (DNA): TGTGCCAGCAGCCATGGACTAGCGGGGGCCTCCTACGAGCAGTACTTC. Amino acids: CASSHGLAGASYEQYF. The gene calls are TRBV6-2 or TRBV6-3 and TRBJ2-7; TRBD2 aligns across 13 bases. The CDR3 is 16 residues long. V lost 6 bases to trimming and J lost 0 bases; unmatched junction nucleotides: 5. Germline values: CDR1 MNHEY, CDR2 SVGEGT.

The chain joins TRBV18 to TRBJ2-5; weak D call: TRBD2 (5 bases). The V gene's germline CDR1 is KGHSH and CDR2 LQKENI. The germline V and J ends were trimmed by 2 bases and 4 bases, with 11 bases remaining between them. The CDR3 extends over 14 amino acids. In DNA, the CDR3 is TGTGCCAGCTCACCAAGTAGCGTTGGAGAGACCCAGTACTTC. It yields the protein CASSPSSVGETQYF.

In DNA, the CDR3 is TGTGCCAGCAGCCGAGGGACAGGCGCCCGCTCAAACATTCAGTACTTC. The encoded protein is CASSRGTGARSNIQYF. This rearrangement joins TRBV11-2 to TRBJ2-4, with TRBD1 identical over 8 bases. J gave up 6 bases and V 5 bases, and 12 bases lay outside the gene matches. This CDR3 contains 16 residues. Germline assignment: CDR1 SGHAT and CDR2 FQNNGV.

The J gene is TRBJ1-5, the V gene TRBV9; TRBD1 is a possible D gene (5 bases). The V gene's germline CDR1 is SGDLS and CDR2 YYNGEE. Trimming stripped 0 bases from V and 7 bases from J, with 14 bases between. This CDR3 contains 15 residues. The CDR3 DNA reads TGTGCCAGCAGCGTAGGGGGGGTCCTAGGACAGCCCCAGCATTTT. Its translation: CASSVGGVLGQPQHF.

The genes are TRBV27 and TRBJ2-2, with 8 positions matching TRBD1. The J segment lost 5 bases and the V segment lost 2 bases, leaving 4 bases of the junction unmatched. In germline, CDR1 is MNHEY, CDR2 SMNVEV (reference sequence). The length of the CDR3 is 15 residues. The CDR3 region has the DNA TGTGCCAGCAGTTTACAGGGGGCAAGGACCGGGGAGCTGTTTTTT. It translates to CASSLQGARTGELFF.

The chain has TRBV11-3 and TRBJ2-7, with 7 bases aligning to TRBD1. The length of the CDR3 is 15 residues. CDR1 is SGHNT and CDR2 is YENEEA in the germline V gene. V lost 3 bases, J lost 3 bases, and 8 bases stayed unmatched. CDR3 amino acids: CASSLDRDRHYEQYF. The CDR3 DNA follows: TGTGCCAGCAGCTTGGATCGGGACAGACACTACGAGCAGTACTTC. The full variable domain, rest sourced from reference TRBV11-3 and TRBJ2-7, is EAGVVQSPRYKIIEKKQPVAFWCNPISGHNTLYWYLQNLGQGPELLIRYENEEAVDDSQLPKDRFSAERLKGVDSTLKIQPAELGDSAVYLCASSLDRDRHYEQYFGPGTRLTVT.